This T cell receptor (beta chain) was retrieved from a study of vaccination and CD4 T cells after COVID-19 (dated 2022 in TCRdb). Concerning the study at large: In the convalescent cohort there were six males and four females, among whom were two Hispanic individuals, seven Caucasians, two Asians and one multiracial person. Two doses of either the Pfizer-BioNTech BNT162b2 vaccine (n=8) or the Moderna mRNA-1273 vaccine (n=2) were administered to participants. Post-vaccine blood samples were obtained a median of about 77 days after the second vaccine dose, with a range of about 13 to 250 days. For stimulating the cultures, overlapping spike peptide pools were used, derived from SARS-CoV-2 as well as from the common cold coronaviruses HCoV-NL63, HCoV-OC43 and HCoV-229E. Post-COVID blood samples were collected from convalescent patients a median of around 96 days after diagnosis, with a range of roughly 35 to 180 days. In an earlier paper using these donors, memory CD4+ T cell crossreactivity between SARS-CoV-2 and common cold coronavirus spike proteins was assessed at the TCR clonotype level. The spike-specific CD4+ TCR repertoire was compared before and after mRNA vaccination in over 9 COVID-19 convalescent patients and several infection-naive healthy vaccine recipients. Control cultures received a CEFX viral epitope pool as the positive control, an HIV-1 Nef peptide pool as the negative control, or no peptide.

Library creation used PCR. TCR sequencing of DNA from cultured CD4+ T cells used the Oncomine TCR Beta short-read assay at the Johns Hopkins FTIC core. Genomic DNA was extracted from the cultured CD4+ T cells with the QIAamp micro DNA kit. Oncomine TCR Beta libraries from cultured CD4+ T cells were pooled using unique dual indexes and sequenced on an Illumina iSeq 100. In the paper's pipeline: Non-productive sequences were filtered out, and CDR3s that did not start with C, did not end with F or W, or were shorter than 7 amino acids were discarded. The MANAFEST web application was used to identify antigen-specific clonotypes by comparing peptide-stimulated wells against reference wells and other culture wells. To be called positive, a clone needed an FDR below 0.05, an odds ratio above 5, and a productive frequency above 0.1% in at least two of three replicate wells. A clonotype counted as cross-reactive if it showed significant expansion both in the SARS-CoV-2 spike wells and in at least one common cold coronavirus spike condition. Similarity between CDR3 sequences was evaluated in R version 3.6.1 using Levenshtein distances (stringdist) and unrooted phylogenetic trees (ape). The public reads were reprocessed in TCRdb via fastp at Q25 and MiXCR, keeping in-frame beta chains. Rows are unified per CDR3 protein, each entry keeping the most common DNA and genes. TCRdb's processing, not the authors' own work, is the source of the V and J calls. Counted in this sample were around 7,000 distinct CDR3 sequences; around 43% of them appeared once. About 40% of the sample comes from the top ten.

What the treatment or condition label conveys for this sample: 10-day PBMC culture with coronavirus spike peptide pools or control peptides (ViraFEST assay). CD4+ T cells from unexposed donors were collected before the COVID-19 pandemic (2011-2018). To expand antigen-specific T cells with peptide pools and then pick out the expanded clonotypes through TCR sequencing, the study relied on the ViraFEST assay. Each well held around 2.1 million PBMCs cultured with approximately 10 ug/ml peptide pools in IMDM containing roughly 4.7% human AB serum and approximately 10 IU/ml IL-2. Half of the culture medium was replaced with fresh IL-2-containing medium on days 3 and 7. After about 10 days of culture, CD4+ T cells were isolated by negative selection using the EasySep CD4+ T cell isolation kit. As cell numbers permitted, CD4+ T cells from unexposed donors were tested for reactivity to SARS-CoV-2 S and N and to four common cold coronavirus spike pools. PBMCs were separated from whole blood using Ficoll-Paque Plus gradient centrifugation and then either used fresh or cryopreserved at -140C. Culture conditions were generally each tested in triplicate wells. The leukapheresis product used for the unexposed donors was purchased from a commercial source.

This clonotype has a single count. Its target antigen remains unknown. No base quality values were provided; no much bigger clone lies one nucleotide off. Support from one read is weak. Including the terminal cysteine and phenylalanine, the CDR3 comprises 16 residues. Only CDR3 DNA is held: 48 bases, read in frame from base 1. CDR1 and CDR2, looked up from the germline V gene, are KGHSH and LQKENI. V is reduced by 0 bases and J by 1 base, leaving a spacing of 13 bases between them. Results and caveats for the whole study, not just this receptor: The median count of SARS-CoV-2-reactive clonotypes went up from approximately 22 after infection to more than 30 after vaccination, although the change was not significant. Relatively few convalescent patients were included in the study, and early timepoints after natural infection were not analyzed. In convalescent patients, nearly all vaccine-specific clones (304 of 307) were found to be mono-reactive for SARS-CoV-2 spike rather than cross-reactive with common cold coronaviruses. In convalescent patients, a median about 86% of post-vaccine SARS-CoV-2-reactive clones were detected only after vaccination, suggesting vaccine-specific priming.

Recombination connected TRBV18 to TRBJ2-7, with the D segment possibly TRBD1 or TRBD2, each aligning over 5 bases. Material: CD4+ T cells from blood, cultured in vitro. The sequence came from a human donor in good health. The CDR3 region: CASSPPGDLWSYEQYF. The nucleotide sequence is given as TGTGCCAGCTCACCACCCGGGGACCTTTGGTCCTACGAGCAGTACTTC.